The text below deals with one TCR beta chain. The sample comes from a study of blood T cell repertoires in COVID-19. Study-level background: Collection of acute and convalescent COVID-19 samples took place in the United States, Italy and Spain. T cells, B-cell-depleted T cells, or PBMCs provided the cDNA or gDNA that served as material.

As processed by the authors: By means of reference gene primer amplification, nucleated cell counts were estimated. Produced via immunoSEQ multiplex PCR; TCRdb's table is partial and in-frame only. The D gene and trimming were derived from the DNA, and the V and J assignments and clone size from that table. The sample includes 45,000 to 60,000 clones, approximately 89% of them seen just once. The length of the CDR3 is 13 residues. In germline, CDR1 is SGDLS, CDR2 YYNGEE. V was shortened by 4 bases and J by 5 bases, with 10 bases between the two germline ends. This chain connects TRBV9 to TRBJ1-5, with D possibly matching TRBD1 (5 bases). The sample consisted of peripheral blood. The clonotype was recovered from a man in his 60s with active or convalescent COVID-19. The CDR3 loop reads CASSSGDDQPQHF. CDR3 bases: TGTGCCAGCAGCTCGGGGGACGATCAGCCCCAGCATTTT. Variable domain in full (rest from reference TRBV9 and TRBJ1-5): DSGVTQTPKHLITATGQRVTLRCSPRSGDLSVYWYQQSLDQGLQFLIQYYNGEERAKGNILERFSAQQFPDLHSELNLSSLELGDSALYFCASSSGDDQPQHFGDGTRLSIL.